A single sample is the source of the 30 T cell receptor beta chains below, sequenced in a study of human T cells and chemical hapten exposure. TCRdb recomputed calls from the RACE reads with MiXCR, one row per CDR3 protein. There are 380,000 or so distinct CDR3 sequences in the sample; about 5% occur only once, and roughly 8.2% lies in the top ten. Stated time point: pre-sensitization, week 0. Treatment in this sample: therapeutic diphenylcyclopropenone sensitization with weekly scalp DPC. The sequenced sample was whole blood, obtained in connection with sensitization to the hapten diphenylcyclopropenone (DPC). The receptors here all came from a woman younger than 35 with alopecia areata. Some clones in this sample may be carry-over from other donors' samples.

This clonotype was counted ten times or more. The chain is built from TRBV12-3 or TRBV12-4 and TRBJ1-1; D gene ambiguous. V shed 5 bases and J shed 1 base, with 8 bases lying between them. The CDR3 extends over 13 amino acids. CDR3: CASSIRENTEAFF. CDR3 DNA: TGTGCCAGCAGTATCCGGGAGAACACTGAAGCTTTCTTT.

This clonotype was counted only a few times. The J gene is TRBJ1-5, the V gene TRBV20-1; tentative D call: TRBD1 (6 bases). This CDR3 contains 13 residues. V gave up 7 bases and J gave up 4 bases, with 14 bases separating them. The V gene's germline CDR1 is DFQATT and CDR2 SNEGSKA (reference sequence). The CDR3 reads CSGGAENNQPQHF. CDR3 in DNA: TGCAGTGGGGGGGCAGAGAATAATCAGCCCCAGCATTTT.

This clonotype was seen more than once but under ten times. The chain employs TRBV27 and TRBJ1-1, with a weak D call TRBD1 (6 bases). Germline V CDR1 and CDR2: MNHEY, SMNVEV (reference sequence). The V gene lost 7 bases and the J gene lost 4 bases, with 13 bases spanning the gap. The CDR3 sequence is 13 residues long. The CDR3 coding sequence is TGTGCCAGCAAGAGGGGGATTCGCACTGAAGCTTTCTTT. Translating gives CASKRGIRTEAFF.

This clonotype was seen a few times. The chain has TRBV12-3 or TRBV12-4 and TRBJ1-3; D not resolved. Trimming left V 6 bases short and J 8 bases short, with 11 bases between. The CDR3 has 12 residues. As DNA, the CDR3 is TGTGCCAGCAGAACCGCCGGCTACACCATATATTTT. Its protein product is CASRTAGYTIYF.

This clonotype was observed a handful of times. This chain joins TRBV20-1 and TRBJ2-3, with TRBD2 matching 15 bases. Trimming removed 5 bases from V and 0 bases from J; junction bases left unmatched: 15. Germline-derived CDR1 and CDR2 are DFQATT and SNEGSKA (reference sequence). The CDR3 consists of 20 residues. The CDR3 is CSADPGTSGGRPLSTDTQYF. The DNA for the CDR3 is TGCAGTGCTGACCCCGGGACTAGCGGGGGGCGCCCCCTCAGCACAGATACGCAGTATTTT.

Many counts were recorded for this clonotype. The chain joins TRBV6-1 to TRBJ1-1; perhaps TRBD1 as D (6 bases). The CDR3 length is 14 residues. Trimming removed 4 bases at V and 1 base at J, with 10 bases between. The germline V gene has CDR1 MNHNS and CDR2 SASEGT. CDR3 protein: CASSANRENTEAFF. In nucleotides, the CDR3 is TGTGCCAGCAGTGCGAACAGGGAGAACACTGAAGCTTTCTTT.

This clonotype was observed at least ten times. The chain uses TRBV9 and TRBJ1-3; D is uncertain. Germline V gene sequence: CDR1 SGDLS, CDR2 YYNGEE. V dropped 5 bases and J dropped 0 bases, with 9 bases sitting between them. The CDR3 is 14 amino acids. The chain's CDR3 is CASRRAISGNTIYF. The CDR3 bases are TGTGCCAGCAGACGAGCCATCTCTGGAAACACCATATATTTT.

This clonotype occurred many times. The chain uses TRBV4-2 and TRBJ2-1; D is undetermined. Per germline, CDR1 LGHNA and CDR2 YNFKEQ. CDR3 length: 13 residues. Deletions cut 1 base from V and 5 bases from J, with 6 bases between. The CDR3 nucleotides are TGTGCCAGCAGCCAAGCGATAGACAATGAGCAGTTCTTC. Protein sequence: CASSQAIDNEQFF.

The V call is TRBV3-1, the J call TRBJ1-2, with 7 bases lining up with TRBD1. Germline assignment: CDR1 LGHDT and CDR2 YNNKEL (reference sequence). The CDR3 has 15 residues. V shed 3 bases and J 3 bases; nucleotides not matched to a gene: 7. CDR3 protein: CASSQLDRKHYGYTF. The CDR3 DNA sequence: TGTGCCAGCAGCCAGTTGGACAGGAAGCACTATGGCTACACCTTC.

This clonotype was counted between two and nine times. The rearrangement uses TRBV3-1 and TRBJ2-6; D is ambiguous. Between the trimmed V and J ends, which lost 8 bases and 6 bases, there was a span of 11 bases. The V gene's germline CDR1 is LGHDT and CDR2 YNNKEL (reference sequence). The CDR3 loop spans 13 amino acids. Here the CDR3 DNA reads TGTGCCAGCGGGTCCCTAGAGGCCAACGTCCTGACTTTC. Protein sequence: CASGSLEANVLTF.

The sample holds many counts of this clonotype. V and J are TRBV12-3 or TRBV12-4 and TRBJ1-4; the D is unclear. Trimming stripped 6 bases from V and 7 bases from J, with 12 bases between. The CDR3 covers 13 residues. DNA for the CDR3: TGTGCCAGCAGCCCGCAGAACGCTGAAAAACTGTTTTTT. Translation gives CASSPQNAEKLFF.

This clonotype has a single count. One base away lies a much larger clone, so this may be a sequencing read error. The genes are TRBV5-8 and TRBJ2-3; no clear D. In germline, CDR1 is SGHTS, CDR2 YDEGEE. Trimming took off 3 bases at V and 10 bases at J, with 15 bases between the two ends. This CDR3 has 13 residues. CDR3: CASSSASRDSQYF. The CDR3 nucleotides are TGTGCCAGCAGCTCCGCTTCAAGGGATTCGCAGTATTTT.

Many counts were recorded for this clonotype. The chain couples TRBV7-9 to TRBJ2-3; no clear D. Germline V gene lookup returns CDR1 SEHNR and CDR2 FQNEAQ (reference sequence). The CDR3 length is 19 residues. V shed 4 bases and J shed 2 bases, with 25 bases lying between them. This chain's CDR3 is CASSSLRTSSQKTTDTQYF. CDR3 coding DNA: TGTGCCAGCAGCTCACTCCGGACGTCCAGCCAGAAGACCACAGATACGCAGTATTTT. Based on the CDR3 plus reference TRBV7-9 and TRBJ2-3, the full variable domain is DTGVSQNPRHKITKRGQNVTFRCDPISEHNRLYWYRQTLGQGPEFLTYFQNEAQLEKSRLLSDRFSAERPKGSFSTLEIQRTEQGDSAMYLCASSSLRTSSQKTTDTQYFGPGTRLTVL.

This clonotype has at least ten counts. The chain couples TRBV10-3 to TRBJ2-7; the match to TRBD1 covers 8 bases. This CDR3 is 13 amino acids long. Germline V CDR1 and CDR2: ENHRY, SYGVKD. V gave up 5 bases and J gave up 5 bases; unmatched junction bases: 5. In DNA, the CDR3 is TGTGCCATCAGTTTGGACAGGGACCACGAGCAGTACTTC. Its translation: CAISLDRDHEQYF.

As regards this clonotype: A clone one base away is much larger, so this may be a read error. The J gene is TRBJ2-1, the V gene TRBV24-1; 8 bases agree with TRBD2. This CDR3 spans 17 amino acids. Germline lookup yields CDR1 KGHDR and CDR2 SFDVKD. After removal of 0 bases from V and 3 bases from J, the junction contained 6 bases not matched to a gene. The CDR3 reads CATSDLAGGAFYNEQFF. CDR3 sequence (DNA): TGTGCCACCAGTGATTTGGCGGGGGGTGCCTTCTACAATGAGCAGTTCTTC.

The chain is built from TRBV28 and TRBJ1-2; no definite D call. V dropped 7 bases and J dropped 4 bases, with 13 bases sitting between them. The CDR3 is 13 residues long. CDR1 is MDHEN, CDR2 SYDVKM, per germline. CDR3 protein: CASTWAGSYGYTF. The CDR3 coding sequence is TGTGCCAGCACCTGGGCAGGTTCCTATGGCTACACCTTC.

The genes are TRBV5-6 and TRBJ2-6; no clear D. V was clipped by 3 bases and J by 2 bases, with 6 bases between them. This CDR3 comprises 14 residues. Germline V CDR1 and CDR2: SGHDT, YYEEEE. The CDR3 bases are TGTGCCAGCAGCTGGGCGACTGGGGCCAACGTCCTGACTTTC. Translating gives CASSWATGANVLTF.

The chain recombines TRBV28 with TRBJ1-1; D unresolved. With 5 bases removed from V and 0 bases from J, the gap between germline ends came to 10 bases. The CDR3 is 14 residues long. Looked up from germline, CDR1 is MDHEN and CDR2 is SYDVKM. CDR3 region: CASSEDPMNTEAFF. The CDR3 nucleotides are TGTGCCAGCAGTGAGGACCCCATGAACACTGAAGCTTTCTTT.

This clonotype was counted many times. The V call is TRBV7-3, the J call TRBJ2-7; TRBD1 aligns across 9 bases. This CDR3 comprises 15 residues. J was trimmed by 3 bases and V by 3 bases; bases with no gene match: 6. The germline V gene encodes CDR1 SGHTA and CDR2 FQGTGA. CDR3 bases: TGTGCCAGCAGCTTCCGGCGGGACAGGGACTACGAGCAGTACTTC. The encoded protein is CASSFRRDRDYEQYF.

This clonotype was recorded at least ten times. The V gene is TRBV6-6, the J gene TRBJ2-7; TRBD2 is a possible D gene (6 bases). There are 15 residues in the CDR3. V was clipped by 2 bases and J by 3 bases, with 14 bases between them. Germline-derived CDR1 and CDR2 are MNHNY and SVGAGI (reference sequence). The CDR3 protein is CASSYRRGRGYEQYF. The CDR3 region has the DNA TGTGCCAGCAGTTACCGGCGGGGTCGTGGCTACGAGCAGTACTTC.

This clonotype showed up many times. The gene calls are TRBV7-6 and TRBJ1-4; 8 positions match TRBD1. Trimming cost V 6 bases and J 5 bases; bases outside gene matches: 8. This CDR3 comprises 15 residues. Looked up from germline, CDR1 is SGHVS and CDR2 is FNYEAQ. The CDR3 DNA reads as TGTGCCAGCAGGGGGGCGGGACAGGCAAATGAAAAACTGTTTTTT. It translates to CASRGAGQANEKLFF.

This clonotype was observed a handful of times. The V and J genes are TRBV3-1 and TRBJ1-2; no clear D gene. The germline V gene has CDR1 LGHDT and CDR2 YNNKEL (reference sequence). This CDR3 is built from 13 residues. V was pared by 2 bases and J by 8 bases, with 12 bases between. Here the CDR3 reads CASSQQEFEGYTF. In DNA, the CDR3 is TGTGCCAGCAGCCAACAGGAATTTGAAGGCTACACCTTC.

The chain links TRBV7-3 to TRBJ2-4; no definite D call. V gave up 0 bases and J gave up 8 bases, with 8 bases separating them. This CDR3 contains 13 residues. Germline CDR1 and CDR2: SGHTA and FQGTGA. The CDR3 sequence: CASSLTGHHIQYF. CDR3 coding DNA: TGTGCCAGCAGCTTAACGGGTCACCACATTCAGTACTTC.

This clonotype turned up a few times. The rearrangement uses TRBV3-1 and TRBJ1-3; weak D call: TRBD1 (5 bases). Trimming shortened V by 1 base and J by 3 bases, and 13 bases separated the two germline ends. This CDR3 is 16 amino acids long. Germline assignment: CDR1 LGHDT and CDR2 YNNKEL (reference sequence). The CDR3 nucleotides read TGTGCCAGCAGCCAAGGGTTCCGAGGGGATGGAAACACCATATATTTT. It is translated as CASSQGFRGDGNTIYF.

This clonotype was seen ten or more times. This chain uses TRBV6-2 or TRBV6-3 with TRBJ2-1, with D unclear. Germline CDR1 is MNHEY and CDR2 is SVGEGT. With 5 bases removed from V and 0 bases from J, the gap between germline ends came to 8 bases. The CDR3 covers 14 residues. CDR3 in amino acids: CASSEITSYNEQFF. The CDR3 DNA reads TGTGCCAGCAGTGAAATCACCTCCTACAATGAGCAGTTCTTC.

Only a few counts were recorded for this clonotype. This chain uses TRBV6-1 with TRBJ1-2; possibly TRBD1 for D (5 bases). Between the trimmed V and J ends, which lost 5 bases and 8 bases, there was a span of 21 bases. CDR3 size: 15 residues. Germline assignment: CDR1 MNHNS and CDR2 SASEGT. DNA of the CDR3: TGTGCCAGCAGTCCCACCCAGTCCTCCTCAGGGGGCTACACCTTC. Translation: CASSPTQSSSGGYTF.

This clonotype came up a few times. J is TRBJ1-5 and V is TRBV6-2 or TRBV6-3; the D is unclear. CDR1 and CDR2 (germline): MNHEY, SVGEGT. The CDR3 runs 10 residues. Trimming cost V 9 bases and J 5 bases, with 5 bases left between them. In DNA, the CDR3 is TGTGCCAGGCCACATCAGCCCCAGCATTTT. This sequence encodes CARPHQPQHF.

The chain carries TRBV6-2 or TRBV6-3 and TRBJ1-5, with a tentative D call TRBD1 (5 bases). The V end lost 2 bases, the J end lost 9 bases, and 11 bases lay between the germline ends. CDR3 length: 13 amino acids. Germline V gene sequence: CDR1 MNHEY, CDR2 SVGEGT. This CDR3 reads CASSYEGNRPQHF. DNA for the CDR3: TGTGCCAGCAGTTACGAGGGGAACCGGCCCCAGCATTTT.

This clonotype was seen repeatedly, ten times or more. CDR3 region: CASISGTNTGELFF. The CDR3 nucleotides read TGTGCCAGCATCTCGGGGACGAACACCGGGGAGCTGTTTTTT. The rearrangement joins TRBV6-1 to TRBJ2-2; D possibly corresponds to TRBD2 (5 bases). Trimming shortened V by 7 bases and J by 0 bases, and 9 bases separated the two germline ends. Germline CDR1 is MNHNS and CDR2 is SASEGT. The CDR3 runs to 14 residues.

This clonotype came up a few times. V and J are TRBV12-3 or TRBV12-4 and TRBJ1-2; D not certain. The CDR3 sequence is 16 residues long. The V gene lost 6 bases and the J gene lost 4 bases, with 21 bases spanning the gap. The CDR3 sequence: CASSPRRRAGSYGYTF. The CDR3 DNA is TGTGCCAGCAGCCCCCGTCGTCGGGCAGGCAGCTATGGCTACACCTTC.